This TCR beta chain was identified during a study of T cells in Graves' hyperthyroidism and ophthalmopathy (dated by TCRdb to the late 2010s). About the study as a whole: A discovery cohort of about a hundred patients, fewer than 50 with Graves' ophthalmopathy and more than 55 with stable Graves' hyperthyroidism, was used to find distinguishing TCR V-J signatures. The approximately 98 discovery patients were randomly divided into training and test sets at a 7:3 ratio. Thyroid tissue and blood T-cell repertoires from over 5 Graves' hyperthyroidism patients were also compared in the study. After blood sampling, hyperthyroidism patients were treated with methimazole at a starting dose of 30 mg daily, and ophthalmopathy patients were treated with high-dose intravenous methylprednisolone. The paper describes TCR Vbeta CDR3 sequencing of 120 to 150 peripheral blood samples, made up of about 40 ophthalmopathy patients, more than 70 hyperthyroidism patients and 17 progressor patients. Prospective prediction of ophthalmopathy was tested in an independent validation cohort consisting of 18 hyperthyroidism patients and some 17 patients who later progressed to ophthalmopathy. General study outcomes and caveats: During validation, the model predicted progression to ophthalmopathy a median of approximately 6.5 months ahead of onset, with almost 71% sensitivity and almost 75% specificity. A 13 V-J signature model separated ophthalmopathy from stable hyperthyroidism, with over 85% sensitivity and 81.08% specificity in cross-validation and 80%/75% in testing. Sample size was not statistically predetermined, and investigators were not blinded to group allocation. Most expanded thyroid clonotypes (frequency above 0.001) were also detected in blood, a finding suggesting that blood repertoires may reflect thyroid immune responses.

The TCR beta CDR3 regions were amplified from RNA transcripts. A first-round RT-PCR of the TCR CDR3 used the HTBI primer set with the Qiagen OneStep RT-PCR kit. Libraries were constructed in a second round of multiplex PCR, after which size selection and purification were carried out. Libraries were sequenced paired-end with 100 bp reads on an Illumina HiSeq2000. The paper's processing steps were these. SOAPnuke was used to process the raw data, throwing out any read that contained adapters or uncalled bases, had a mean Phred below 15, or lacked an exact constant-primer or identifier match. High-quality paired reads were merged with COPE v1.2.5, and unique nucleotide sequences were defined as clonotypes. MiTCR v1.1 was used to align clonotypes to the IMGT TRBV, TRBD and TRBJ reference segments. The analysis was restricted to V-J combinations with a frequency above 0.0001, which together covered 98% to 99.2% of the repertoires. The TCS score was defined as the ratio of F50 (clonal expansion) to E x V (chaos), calculated using BLOSUM62-based TCRdist between CDR3 peptides within each V-J. Welch's t-statistics and random forest reduced around 520 V-J features to 10 to 15, which were used in a naive Bayes classifier (R e1071). Thyroid-blood repertoire similarity was quantified with the Morisita-Horn index. In TCRdb, the public reads were trimmed at Q25 with fastp and aligned with MiXCR, with productive beta chains retained. Each CDR3 protein appears once, grouped with its most common genes and DNA. TCRdb's processing, not the authors', yielded these V and J calls. Within this sample are roughly 500,000 distinct CDR3 sequences, with about 45% of them counted one time only. 44% of the sample is held by the ten biggest clonotypes.

Of note for this clonotype: Its antigen is unknown. A much more abundant neighbour one base away suggests this may be a read error.

From a lookup of the germline V gene (reference sequence), CDR1 and CDR2 are LNHNV and YYDKDF. The cysteine opens and the phenylalanine closes a CDR3 of 16 amino acids. The DNA shown is the 48-base CDR3, in frame from base 1. Patients with uncontrolled infections, other autoimmune diseases, pregnancy or lactation were excluded. Diagnoses relied on clinical symptoms, serum thyroxine and TRAb, thyroid ultrasound and orbital computed tomography. Total RNA was extracted with Trizol reagent, and quality was checked on an Agilent 2100 Bioanalyzer. The rearranged chain carries TRBV15 and TRBJ2-5, with the D segment identity uncertain. The sample comprised peripheral blood or thyroid tissue (not recorded which). The sequence was collected from an adult woman with Graves' disease, either hyperthyroidism or ophthalmopathy (not recorded which). CDR3 region: CVTSREMVGYQGTQYF. The nucleotide sequence reads as follows: TGTGTCACCAGCAGAGAGATGGTGGGTTACCAAGGGACCCAGTACTTC.